This entry describes one T cell receptor beta chain. The data were produced by immunoSEQ multiplex PCR, yet TCRdb's version contains in-frame clones alone and is incomplete. The sample lists more than 350,000 clones; 75% to 90% were seen once. The sample belongs to a study of blood T cell repertoires in COVID-19. Study summary: Specimens from acute and convalescent COVID-19 originated in the United States, Italy and Spain.

The study recruited people aged about 18 to 95 years across about 25 US areas. The study assigned cohorts using participant-reported clinical history. V was shortened by 2 bases and J by 3 bases, with 16 bases between the two germline ends. This CDR3 is built from 16 residues. Germline CDR1 is KGHSH and CDR2 is LQKENI. The chain employs TRBV18 and TRBJ1-2; D is perhaps TRBD1 (5 bases). Sequencing was carried out using PBMCs or T cells enriched from blood (not recorded which). The TCR was taken from a man younger than 30 who had recovered from COVID-19. This CDR3 is CASSPLAGMGDYGYTF. CDR3 nucleotide sequence: TGTGCCAGCTCACCATTGGCAGGGATGGGCGACTATGGCTACACCTTC.